This record covers a single T cell receptor (beta chain). Participants were placed into cohorts based on the clinical history they reported. For recovered donors of Cohort 3, there were two negative PCRs, clearance, or symptom resolution. The data were taken from a study of blood T cell repertoires in COVID-19. TCRdb's table, derived via immunoSEQ multiplex PCR, lists solely in-frame clones and lacks some. The sample yields around 250,000 clones, around 87% seen once. The TCR was taken from a woman in her 50s who had recovered from COVID-19. Sequencing was performed on PBMCs or T cells enriched from blood (not recorded which).

Here the CDR3 DNA reads TGCGCCAGCAGCTTTTCCGGACTAGGATACAATGAGCAGTTCTTC. This codes for CASSFSGLGYNEQFF. This rearrangement joins TRBV5-1 to TRBJ2-1; 7 nucleotides match TRBD2. The CDR3 runs 15 residues. Unmatched junction bases numbered 6, after V lost 2 bases and J lost 4 bases. Looked up from germline, CDR1 is SGHRS and CDR2 is YFSETQ.